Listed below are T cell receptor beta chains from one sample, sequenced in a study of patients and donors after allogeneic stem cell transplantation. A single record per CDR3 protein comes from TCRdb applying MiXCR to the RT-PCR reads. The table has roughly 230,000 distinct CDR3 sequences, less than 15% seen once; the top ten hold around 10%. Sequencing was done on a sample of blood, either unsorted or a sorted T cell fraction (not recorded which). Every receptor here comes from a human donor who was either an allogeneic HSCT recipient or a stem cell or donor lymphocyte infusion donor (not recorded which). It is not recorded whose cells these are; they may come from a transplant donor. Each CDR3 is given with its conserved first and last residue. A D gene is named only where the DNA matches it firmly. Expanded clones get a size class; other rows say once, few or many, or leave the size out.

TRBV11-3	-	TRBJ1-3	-	CASSTSGSTYSGNTIYF	TGTGCCAGCAGCACCTCAGGCAGTACCTACTCTGGAAACACCATATATTTT
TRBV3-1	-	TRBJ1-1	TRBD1	CASSPKNRDRGRGAFF	TGTGCCAGCAGCCCAAAAAACCGGGACAGGGGGCGCGGAGCTTTCTTT
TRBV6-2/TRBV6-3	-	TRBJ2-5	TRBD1	CASRSRAGGVLTQYF	TGTGCCAGCAGGTCACGGGCAGGGGGCGTCCTGACCCAGTACTTC
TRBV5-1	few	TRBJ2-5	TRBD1	CASSPGTGGRETQYF	TGCGCCAGCAGCCCCGGGACAGGGGGCCGGGAGACCCAGTACTTC
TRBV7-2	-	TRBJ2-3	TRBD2	CASSEGLVTDTQYF	TGTGCCAGCAGCGAGGGACTAGTTACAGATACGCAGTATTTT
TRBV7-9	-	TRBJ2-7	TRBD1	CASHSPGTGAGEQYF	TGTGCCAGCCATTCTCCCGGGACAGGGGCTGGGGAGCAGTACTTC
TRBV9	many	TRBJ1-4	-	CASSFRGGESEKLFF	TGTGCCAGCAGCTTCCGGGGGGGAGAGAGTGAAAAACTGTTTTTT
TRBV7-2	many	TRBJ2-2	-	CASSLVPGDTSGELFF	TGTGCCAGCAGCTTAGTCCCGGGGGATACGTCCGGGGAGCTGTTTTTT
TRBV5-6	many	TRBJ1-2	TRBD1	CASSSTGDLVKGYTF	TGTGCCAGCAGCTCGACAGGGGACCTCGTGAAAGGCTACACCTTC
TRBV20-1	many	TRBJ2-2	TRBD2	CSARVRLAGGRTGELFF	TGCAGTGCTAGAGTAAGGCTAGCGGGGGGTCGCACCGGGGAGCTGTTTTTT
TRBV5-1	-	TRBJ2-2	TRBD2	CASSTTIAGGPGELFF	TGCGCCAGCAGCACGACAATAGCGGGAGGGCCCGGGGAGCTGTTTTTT
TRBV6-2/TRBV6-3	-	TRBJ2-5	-	CASSYALETQYF	TGTGCCAGCAGTTACGCTCTGGAGACCCAGTACTTC
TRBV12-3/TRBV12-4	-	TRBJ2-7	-	CASSERFEQYF	TGTGCCAGCAGTGAACGGTTCGAGCAGTACTTC
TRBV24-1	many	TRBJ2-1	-	CATSDAGRNNEQFF	TGTGCCACCAGTGATGCGGGGCGTAACAATGAGCAGTTCTTC
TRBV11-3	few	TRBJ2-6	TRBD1	CASSFGTGPSGANVLTF	TGTGCCAGCAGCTTTGGGACAGGGCCTTCTGGGGCCAACGTCCTGACTTTC
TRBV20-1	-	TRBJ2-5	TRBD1	CSASLGQGVETQYF	TGCAGTGCTAGTCTGGGACAGGGGGTAGAGACCCAGTACTTC
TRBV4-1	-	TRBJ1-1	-	CASSQTRGGTEAFF	TGCGCCAGCAGCCAAACGAGGGGAGGCACTGAAGCTTTCTTT
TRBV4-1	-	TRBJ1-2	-	CASSPGLPYGYTF	TGCGCCAGCAGCCCGGGACTGCCCTATGGCTACACCTTC
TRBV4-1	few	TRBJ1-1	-	CASSQDGNGNTEAFF	TGCGCCAGCAGCCAAGATGGGAACGGGAACACTGAAGCTTTCTTT
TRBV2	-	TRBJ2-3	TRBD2	CASSSRLAVYTDTQYF	TGTGCCAGCAGTTCGAGACTAGCCGTTTACACAGATACGCAGTATTTT
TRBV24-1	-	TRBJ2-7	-	CATSDGGQSYEQYF	TGTGCCACCAGTGATGGAGGACAGTCATACGAGCAGTACTTC
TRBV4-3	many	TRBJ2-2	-	CASSQDITGITGELFF	TGCGCCAGCAGCCAAGATATAACAGGGATCACCGGGGAGCTGTTTTTT
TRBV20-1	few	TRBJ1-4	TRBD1	CSANPDRGSREKLFF	TGCAGTGCTAATCCCGACAGGGGGAGTAGGGAAAAACTGTTTTTT
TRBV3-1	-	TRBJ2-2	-	CASTRGVGELFF	TGTGCCAGCACTAGAGGGGTCGGGGAGCTGTTTTTT
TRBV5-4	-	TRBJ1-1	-	CASAKSGGRAANEAFF	TGTGCCAGCGCCAAATCCGGGGGGAGAGCTGCAAACGAAGCTTTCTTT
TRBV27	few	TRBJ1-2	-	CASSLMGGVDGYTF	TGTGCCAGCAGTTTAATGGGGGGCGTTGATGGCTACACCTTC
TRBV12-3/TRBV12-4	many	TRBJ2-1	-	CASTRRSGSYNEQFF	TGTGCCAGCACCAGGAGATCTGGGTCCTACAATGAGCAGTTCTTC
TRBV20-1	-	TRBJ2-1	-	CSARDPSSYNEQFF	TGCAGTGCTAGAGATCCGAGCTCCTACAATGAGCAGTTCTTC
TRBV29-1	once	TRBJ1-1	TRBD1	CSVDRGGTEAFF	TGCAGCGTGGACAGGGGTGGCACTGAAGCTTTCTTT
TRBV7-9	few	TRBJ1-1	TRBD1	CASSTGGDTEAFF	TGTGCCAGCAGCACAGGGGGCGACACTGAAGCTTTCTTT
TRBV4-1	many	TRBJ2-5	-	CASSQDMEAFWGTQYF	TGCGCCAGCAGCCAAGATATGGAGGCCTTCTGGGGAACCCAGTACTTC
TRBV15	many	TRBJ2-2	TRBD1	CATTTKTGIGGELFF	TGTGCCACCACTACGAAGACAGGGATTGGCGGGGAGCTGTTTTTT
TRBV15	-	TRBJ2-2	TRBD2	CATSPQRSSGSAGELFF	TGTGCCACCAGCCCTCAGCGGTCTAGCGGGAGTGCCGGGGAGCTGTTTTTT
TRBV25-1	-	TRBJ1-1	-	CASSNRAQRNTEAFF	TGTGCCAGTTCCAACAGGGCTCAACGGAACACTGAAGCTTTCTTT
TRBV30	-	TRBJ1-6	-	CAWTHTWASGSVKALHF	TGTGCCTGGACCCATACTTGGGCCTCAGGGAGTGTGAAGGCCCTCCACTTT
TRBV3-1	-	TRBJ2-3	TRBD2	CTSSPSGGPDTQYF	TGTACCAGCAGCCCCTCGGGGGGTCCAGATACGCAGTATTTT
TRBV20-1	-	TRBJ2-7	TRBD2	CSPRDWTSGLPEQYF	TGCAGTCCTAGGGACTGGACTAGCGGGCTCCCCGAGCAGTACTTC
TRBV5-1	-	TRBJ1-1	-	CASSPGSRNTEAFF	TGCGCCAGCAGCCCGGGAAGCAGGAACACTGAAGCTTTCTTT
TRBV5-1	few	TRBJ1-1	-	CASSIGMGGNLRGTEAFF	TGCGCCAGCAGCATCGGCATGGGGGGCAACCTACGGGGCACTGAAGCTTTCTTT
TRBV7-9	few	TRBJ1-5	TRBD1	CASSEDRHSNQPQHF	TGTGCCAGCAGCGAGGACAGGCATAGCAATCAGCCCCAGCATTTT